The next 20 T cell receptor beta chains were all read from a single sample in a study of cytomegalovirus exposure and HLA in healthy donors. The PCR was carried out with 60 Vbeta primers and 13 Jbeta primers. The data were produced by immunoSEQ multiplex PCR, yet TCRdb's version contains in-frame clones alone and is incomplete. The sample lists 110,000 or so clones; roughly 13% were seen once. Input material: PBMCs. These receptor sequences come from a man aged 40-49 years in good health and CMV-seropositive.

V gene TRBV27 combines with J gene TRBJ2-1; TRBD2 matches at 9 bases. V gave up 6 bases and J gave up 6 bases; unmatched junction bases: 9. CDR3 length: 15 residues. Germline lookup yields CDR1 MNHEY and CDR2 SMNVEV (reference sequence). For the CDR3, the DNA is TGTGCCAGCAGCCCAGCCCTAGCGGGAAGCAATGAGCAGTTCTTC. This gives the protein CASSPALAGSNEQFF.

The V gene is TRBV6-5, the J gene TRBJ1-2, with 8 bases identical to TRBD1. Trimming took 2 bases from V and 8 from J; bases not matched to a gene: 4. Germline V CDR1 and CDR2: MNHEY, SVGAGI. There are 13 residues in the CDR3. The CDR3 nucleotides are TGTGCCAGCAGTTACGACAGGGGAGAAGGCTACACCTTC. Protein product: CASSYDRGEGYTF.

In this sample, this clone turned up a few times. The chain recombines TRBV10-1 with TRBJ2-1; D is perhaps TRBD2 (5 bases). V lost 2 bases, J lost 4 bases, and 6 bases lay in between. The CDR3 has 13 amino acids. Per germline, CDR1 WNHNN and CDR2 SYGVQD (reference sequence). The CDR3 bases are TGCGCCAGCAGTGAGGGACTTTACAATGAGCAGTTCTTC. This sequence encodes CASSEGLYNEQFF.

The CDR3 reads CASSYGLAGGGEQFF. The CDR3 region has the DNA TGTGCCAGCAGTTACGGACTAGCGGGAGGTGGTGAGCAGTTCTTC. V and J are TRBV6-6 and TRBJ2-1, with 14 bases lining up with TRBD2. The V gene's germline CDR1 is MNHNY and CDR2 SVGAGI (reference sequence). This CDR3 has 15 amino acids. Trimming took 2 bases from V and 9 from J; bases not matched to a gene: 3.

V gene TRBV19 combines with J gene TRBJ2-3; TRBD2 matches 12 bases. CDR1 LNHDA and CDR2 SQIVND come from the germline V gene (reference sequence). V was pared by 6 bases and J by 3 bases, with 1 base of the junction left unmatched. This CDR3 comprises 14 residues. DNA for the CDR3: TGTGCCAGTAGACTAGCGGGAGGTACAGATACGCAGTATTTT. Its protein product is CASRLAGGTDTQYF.

This chain connects TRBV14 to TRBJ2-5; TRBD1 aligns across 7 bases. From germline, CDR1 is SGHDN and CDR2 FVKESK. V dropped 1 base and J dropped 8; count of bases not matched to a gene: 4. This CDR3 comprises 13 residues. CDR3 DNA: TGTGCCAGCAGCCAAGCAGGGGGTGAAACCCAGTACTTC. It encodes CASSQAGGETQYF.

This clone was picked up a small number of times. Other DNA sequences from this sample encode an identical CDR3 as well. In DNA form, the CDR3 reads TGTGCCAGCAGCACTGTCCGGGACAATAACTATGGCTACACCTTC. Translating gives CASSTVRDNNYGYTF. The V call is TRBV28, the J call TRBJ1-2; TRBD1 is a possible D gene (6 bases). Trimming shortened V by 6 bases and J by 1 base, and 15 bases separated the two germline ends. This CDR3 has 15 residues. Germline values: CDR1 MDHEN, CDR2 SYDVKM.

A few counts support this clone. The chain combines TRBV10-2 with TRBJ2-7; 10 nucleotides match TRBD2. The germline CDR1 and CDR2 sequences are WSHSY and SAAADI. The V gene end was trimmed by 6 bases and the J gene end by 1 base; junction bases not matched to a gene: 9. The CDR3 runs 16 residues. The CDR3 loop reads CASSDSSGSVSYEQYF. CDR3 bases: TGCGCCAGCAGCGATTCTAGCGGGAGTGTGTCCTACGAGCAGTACTTC.

The chain links TRBV7-2 to TRBJ2-2, with unresolved D. From germline, CDR1 is SGHTA and CDR2 FQGNSA. Trimming pared 1 base from V and 6 bases from J, leaving 9 bases between. CDR3 length: 14 amino acids. The CDR3 DNA is TGTGCCAGCAGCTTAGGCGCAGGCCCCGGGGAGCTGTTTTTT. Translated, it gives CASSLGAGPGELFF.

This clone showed up just a few times. The chain joins TRBV18 to TRBJ2-7, with a possible D match to TRBD2 (5 bases). Germline V lookup: CDR1 KGHSH, CDR2 LQKENI. The CDR3 length is 14 residues. V lost 2 bases to trimming and J lost 1 base, with 9 bases between them. CDR3 sequence: CASSPSPGSYEQYF. CDR3 bases: TGTGCCAGCTCACCATCTCCGGGATCCTACGAGCAGTACTTC. Supplemented by reference TRBV18 and TRBJ2-7, the full variable domain reads NAGVMQNPRHLVRRRGQEARLRCSPMKGHSHVYWYRQLPEEGLKFMVYLQKENIIDESGMPKERFSAEFPKEGPSILRIQQVVRGDSAAYFCASSPSPGSYEQYFGPGTRLTVT.

This clone was seen repeatedly, ten times or more. The CDR3 DNA reads TGTGCCAGCAGTTTAATAGCGGGAGGGAACAATGAGCAGTTCTTC. This encodes CASSLIAGGNNEQFF. The gene calls are TRBV28 and TRBJ2-1, with 11 nucleotides matching TRBD2. This CDR3 is 15 amino acids long. V lost 2 bases and J lost 5; bases outside the gene matches: 2. CDR1 MDHEN and CDR2 SYDVKM come from the germline V gene.

In the case of this clone: This sample includes further DNA sequences coding for the same CDR3. The chain combines TRBV19 with TRBJ1-2, with 7 bases matching TRBD1. This CDR3 contains 13 residues. V lost 1 base, J lost 8 bases, and 4 bases stayed unmatched. Germline lookup yields CDR1 LNHDA and CDR2 SQIVND (reference sequence). The CDR3, as DNA: TGTGCCAGTAGTATAGGACAGGGCGGCGGCTACACCTTC. Amino acid sequence: CASSIGQGGGYTF.

V gene TRBV2 combines with J gene TRBJ2-1, with TRBD2 matching 7 bases. After removal of 7 bases from V and 3 bases from J, the junction contained 3 bases not matched to a gene. Germline CDR1 and CDR2: SNHLY and FYNNEI. CDR3 size: 13 residues. As DNA, the CDR3 is TGTGCCAGCAACGGCGGGGGCTACAATGAGCAGTTCTTC. Residues: CASNGGGYNEQFF.

The chain has TRBV10-1 and TRBJ2-3; 7 bases match TRBD1. The CDR3 spans 14 residues. Looked up from germline, CDR1 is WNHNN and CDR2 is SYGVQD (reference sequence). J was trimmed by 0 bases and V by 4 bases; bases with no gene match: 1. This chain's CDR3 is CASSGDRSTDTQYF. The CDR3 bases are TGCGCCAGCAGTGGGGACAGAAGCACAGATACGCAGTATTTT.

In its sample, this clone was seen a few times. The chain recombines TRBV28 with TRBJ2-6; D uncertain. The CDR3 covers 14 residues. Germline V lookup: CDR1 MDHEN, CDR2 SYDVKM. V was shortened by 6 bases and J by 2 bases, with 8 bases between the two germline ends. CDR3 sequence reads: CASRDPAGANVLTF. The DNA of the CDR3 is TGTGCCAGCAGAGATCCAGCTGGGGCCAACGTCCTGACTTTC.

The rearrangement links TRBV6-5 to TRBJ2-7; D is uncertain. Germline V gene lookup returns CDR1 MNHEY and CDR2 SVGAGI. Trimming stripped 0 bases from V and 7 bases from J, with 10 bases between. CDR3 size: 13 residues. The CDR3 region is CASSYSPLNEQYF. In nucleotides, the CDR3 is TGTGCCAGCAGTTACTCCCCTCTTAATGAGCAGTACTTC.

This clone was detected a few times. The rearrangement uses TRBV6-1 and TRBJ1-5; a possible D gene is TRBD1 (6 bases). The CDR3 length is 15 residues. The germline V and J ends were trimmed by 4 bases and 2 bases, with 12 bases remaining between them. Per germline, CDR1 MNHNS and CDR2 SASEGT. The CDR3 region is CASSGPGAGNQPQHF. CDR3 DNA: TGTGCCAGCAGTGGTCCAGGGGCGGGCAATCAGCCCCAGCATTTT.

This clone has just a few counts. The chain employs TRBV19 and TRBJ2-1; TRBD2 matches at 12 bases. The CDR3 covers 14 residues. Germline loops: CDR1 LNHDA, CDR2 SQIVND (reference sequence). V dropped 5 bases and J dropped 8; count of bases not matched to a gene: 4. CDR3 sequence (DNA): TGTGCCAGTAGTGGAGGACTAGCGGGACATGAGCAGTTCTTC. Its protein is CASSGGLAGHEQFF.

This clone has more than one count but fewer than ten. J is TRBJ1-2 and V is TRBV30; a weak D match, TRBD1 (5 bases). The V end was cut by 5 bases, the J end by 3 bases, with 16 bases between. CDR3 size: 14 residues. The germline V gene has CDR1 GTSNPN and CDR2 SVGIG (reference sequence). In DNA, the CDR3 is TGTGCCTGGTCCGGGGGGGTAGCCCACTATGGCTACACCTTC. This sequence encodes CAWSGGVAHYGYTF.

CDR3: CASSVQGTYEQYF. CDR3 DNA: TGTGCCAGCAGTGTCCAGGGAACCTACGAGCAGTACTTC. The chain combines TRBV6-1 with TRBJ2-7; D is possibly TRBD1 (5 bases). The CDR3 is made up of 13 amino acids. Looked up from germline, CDR1 is MNHNS and CDR2 is SASEGT. V was clipped by 4 bases and J by 2 bases, with 9 bases between them.